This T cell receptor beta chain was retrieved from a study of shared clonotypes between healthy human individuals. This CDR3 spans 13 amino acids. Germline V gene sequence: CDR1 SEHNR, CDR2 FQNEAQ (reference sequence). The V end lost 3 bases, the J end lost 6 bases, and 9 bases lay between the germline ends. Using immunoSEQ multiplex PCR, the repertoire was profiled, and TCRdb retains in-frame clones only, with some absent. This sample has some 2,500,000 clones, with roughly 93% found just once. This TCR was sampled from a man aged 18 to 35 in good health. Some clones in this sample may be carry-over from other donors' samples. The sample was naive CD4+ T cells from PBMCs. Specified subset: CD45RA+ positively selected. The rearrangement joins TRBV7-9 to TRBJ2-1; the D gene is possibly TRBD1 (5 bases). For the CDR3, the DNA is TGTGCCAGCAGCTTCACCCAGGGCAATGAGCAGTTCTTC. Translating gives CASSFTQGNEQFF.